This T cell receptor (beta chain) stems from a study of blood T cell repertoires in COVID-19. Study in general: COVID-19 samples collected from the United States, Italy and Spain covered acute and convalescent phases. The analysed material was cDNA or gDNA that came from T cells, B-cell-depleted T cells, or PBMCs.

The trim removed 4 bases at V and 10 bases at J, leaving 13 bases unmatched. Germline assignment: CDR1 MNHEY and CDR2 SVGEGT. The CDR3 runs to 17 residues. Sequencing was performed with immunoSEQ multiplex PCR; in TCRdb, only in-frame clones are kept and a portion is missing. The data show 130,000 to 150,000 clones, 84% seen once. Sequencing input: peripheral blood. This TCR was sampled from a woman older than 75 in a cohort sampled during active or convalescent COVID-19. The rearrangement uses TRBV6-2 or TRBV6-3 and TRBJ1-6, with 10 bases lining up with TRBD1. As DNA, the CDR3 is TGTGCCAGCAGTTTATCCGGGACAGGGGTTATGTGGTCACCCCTCCACTTT. Encoded protein: CASSLSGTGVMWSPLHF.